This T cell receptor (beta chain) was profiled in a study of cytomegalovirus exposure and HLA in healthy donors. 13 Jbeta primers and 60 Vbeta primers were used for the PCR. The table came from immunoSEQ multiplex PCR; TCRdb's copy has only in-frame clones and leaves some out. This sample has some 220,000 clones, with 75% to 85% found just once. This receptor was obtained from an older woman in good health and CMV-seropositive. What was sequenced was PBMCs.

CDR3 DNA: TGTGCCAGCACCATTTACTATGGCTACACCTTC. Its translation is CASTIYYGYTF. The V gene is TRBV2, the J gene TRBJ1-2; D not certain. The CDR3 length is 11 residues. Germline lookup yields CDR1 SNHLY and CDR2 FYNNEI. Trimming removed 7 bases from V and 3 bases from J, with 6 bases in between.